The rows below give T cell receptor beta chains drawn from one sample of a study of T cell changes during pregnancy in multiple sclerosis. Sequencing was performed with immunoSEQ multiplex PCR; in TCRdb, only in-frame clones are kept and a portion is missing. The sample lists over 45,000 clones; over 85% were seen once. Sequences were derived from CD8+ T cells from peripheral blood mononuclear cells, sampled in the third trimester of pregnancy. These receptors all stem from a female donor with multiple sclerosis, enrolled in a pregnancy study. The CDR3 runs from the conserved cysteine through the conserved F or W. The order of the fields is D gene, J gene, CDR3 length, V gene, clone size, CDR3 DNA, CDR3 protein. A D gene is named only where the DNA matches it firmly. Part of the rows lack a size; the others show once, few, many or a class for expanded clones.

. | TRBJ1-1 | 13 | TRBV27 | . | TGTGCCAGCAGCTTAGGACGGGGCACTGAAGCTTTCTTT | CASSLGRGTEAFF
. | TRBJ1-2 | 17 | TRBV19 | . | TGTGCCAGTAGTATAGATCGATCGGCCCTGGCAGGGTATGGCTACACCTTC | CASSIDRSALAGYGYTF
TRBD2 | TRBJ2-3 | 16 | TRBV5-1 | once | TGCGCCAGCAGCTTGGGCCTGGGACTAGGCCCAGATACGCAGTATTTT | CASSLGLGLGPDTQYF
TRBD1 | TRBJ1-5 | 16 | TRBV15 | . | TGTGCCACCAGCAGGGACAGGGAGGATAGCAATCAGCCCCAGCATTTT | CATSRDREDSNQPQHF
. | TRBJ2-7 | 15 | TRBV9 | . | TGTGCCAGCAGCGTAGCTACTGGCGGGACCTACGAGCAGTACTTC | CASSVATGGTYEQYF
TRBD1 | TRBJ2-7 | 13 | TRBV19 | . | TGTGCCACCGCGACAGGGGGAATCGACGAGCAGTACTTC | CATATGGIDEQYF
TRBD1 | TRBJ2-3 | 15 | TRBV11-2 | once | TGTGCCAGCAGTCTCGACAGGGTAAACACAGATACGCAGTATTTT | CASSLDRVNTDTQYF
TRBD2 | TRBJ2-2 | 19 | TRBV11-2 | . | TGTGCCAGCAGCTTACTGACTAGCGGGAGAGGGCGGAATTCCGGGGAGCTGTTTTTT | CASSLLTSGRGRNSGELFF
. | TRBJ2-1 | 16 | TRBV7-6 | once | TGTGCCAGCAGCTTAGCAAGCGGGGACACCTACAATGAGCAGTTCTTC | CASSLASGDTYNEQFF
TRBD2 | TRBJ2-1 | 17 | TRBV6-1 | . | TGTGCCAGCAGTGAATGGGGACTAGCGGGCTCCTACAATGAGCAGTTCTTC | CASSEWGLAGSYNEQFF
. | TRBJ2-7 | 14 | TRBV4-1 | . | TGCGCCAGCAGCCAAGTTGCGGTCGGTTACGAGCAGTACTTC | CASSQVAVGYEQYF
TRBD1 | TRBJ2-1 | 15 | TRBV2 | . | TGTGCCAGCACCGACGTTGGAGGACAGGGCAATGAGCAGTTCTTC | CASTDVGGQGNEQFF
. | TRBJ1-2 | 11 | TRBV25-1 | few | TGTGCCAGCAGATACGGGGTCGGCTACACCTTC | CASRYGVGYTF
TRBD2 | TRBJ2-3 | 17 | TRBV5-1 | . | TGCGCCAGCAGCTTCTACCGGGGGACTAGGGGCACAGATACGCAGTATTTT | CASSFYRGTRGTDTQYF
. | TRBJ2-2 | 17 | TRBV18 | . | TGTGCCAGCTCACCACGGGGCTGGGACTTTAACACCGGGGAGCTGTTTTTT | CASSPRGWDFNTGELFF
TRBD1 | TRBJ2-1 | 13 | TRBV30 | once | TGTGCCTGGAGTGTAGAGGGGGCTCTACCGCAGTTCTTC | CAWSVEGALPQFF
TRBD2 | TRBJ2-3 | 16 | TRBV7-6 | . | TGTGCCAGCAGGGAGACTAGCGGCCCCAGCACAGATACGCAGTATTTT | CASRETSGPSTDTQYF
TRBD1 | TRBJ1-1 | 13 | TRBV5-1 | . | TGCGCCAGCAGCTTGGAGGGGGACAGAAAAGCTTTCTTT | CASSLEGDRKAFF
. | TRBJ2-1 | 15 | TRBV9 | . | TGTGCCAGCAGCGAGTCGGGACTTGATTACAATGAGCAGTTCTTC | CASSESGLDYNEQFF
TRBD2 | TRBJ2-3 | 17 | TRBV4-3 | . | TGCGCCAGCAGCCAAGAGGAACTAGCGGCAGGCACAGATACGCAGTATTTT | CASSQEELAAGTDTQYF
. | TRBJ1-5 | 15 | TRBV30 | . | TGTGCCTGGAGTGTAGCCCCACCGGGGGGGCAGCCCCAGCATTTT | CAWSVAPPGGQPQHF
. | TRBJ2-5 | 15 | TRBV27 | . | TGTGCCAGCAGTTCATTATCCGACATCCCAGGGACCCAGTACTTC | CASSSLSDIPGTQYF
TRBD1 | TRBJ2-7 | 12 | TRBV29-1 | few | TGCAGCGTTGTAGGGGGCAGCTACGAGCAGTACTTC | CSVVGGSYEQYF
. | TRBJ2-2 | 13 | TRBV19 | . | TGTGCCAGTAGTATACATGGGGAGGGGGAGCTGTTTTTT | CASSIHGEGELFF
. | TRBJ2-7 | 15 | TRBV19 | . | TGTGCCAGTAGGGGGAATAGCGGAGGGGCCAACGAGCAGTACTTC | CASRGNSGGANEQYF
TRBD2 | TRBJ2-7 | 17 | TRBV18 | . | TGTGCCAGCTCACCGACCCCTAGCGGGAGTTCCCCCTACGAGCAGTACTTC | CASSPTPSGSSPYEQYF
. | TRBJ2-1 | 12 | TRBV29-1 | . | TGCAGCGTTTTTGAGCTGAGCAATGAGCAGTTCTTC | CSVFELSNEQFF
. | TRBJ1-5 | 18 | TRBV28 | . | TGTGCCAGCAGTTTACAGGTCCTGAGTTCGGGGTGGAGACAGCCCCAGCATTTT | CASSLQVLSSGWRQPQHF
TRBD1 | TRBJ2-7 | 15 | TRBV5-1 | . | TGCGCCAGCAGCAACCTGGGACAGGGCGATAGCGAGCAGTACTTC | CASSNLGQGDSEQYF
. | TRBJ2-7 | 15 | TRBV4-1 | . | TGCGCCAGCAGCCACCTCGAAAAGAGCTCCTACGAGCAGTACTTC | CASSHLEKSSYEQYF
TRBD1 | TRBJ2-7 | 15 | TRBV19 | . | TGTGCCAGTAGCCCCGGGACAGGGGATACCTACGAGCAGTACTTC | CASSPGTGDTYEQYF
. | TRBJ2-7 | 12 | TRBV13 | . | TGTGCCAGCAGCTCAACAGGGAACGAGCAGTACTTC | CASSSTGNEQYF
TRBD1 | TRBJ2-4 | 21 | TRBV29-1 | . | TGCAGCGTTGAAGATTTGTCCTCTGACGAAACAGGGGGCCTGGCCAAAAACATTCAGTACTTC | CSVEDLSSDETGGLAKNIQYF
. | TRBJ2-3 | 16 | TRBV4-1 | . | TGCGCCAGCAGCCAAGGCAGAGGGTCATACACAGATACGCAGTATTTT | CASSQGRGSYTDTQYF
TRBD2 | TRBJ2-1 | 18 | TRBV5-1 | once | TGCGCCAGCAGCTTGGCCCTTAGCGGGAGGGTTTCGTACAATGAGCAGTTCTTC | CASSLALSGRVSYNEQFF
. | TRBJ2-5 | 12 | TRBV4-1 | . | TGCGCCAGCAGCCAGTCTGAAGAGACCCAGTACTTC | CASSQSEETQYF
TRBD1 | TRBJ1-1 | 21 | TRBV27 | . | TGTGCCAGCATCCCATCAACCTGGCCCCGGGACAGGGAGGATTGGTGGCTTGAAGCTTTCTTT | CASIPSTWPRDREDWWLEAFF
. | TRBJ2-7 | 15 | TRBV5-1 | . | TGCGCCAGCAGCCTGGACACTAAATGGCCCTACGAGCAGTACTTC | CASSLDTKWPYEQYF
TRBD1 | TRBJ1-5 | 16 | TRBV19 | . | TGTGCCAGTACCCTGGACAGGGGGCTGGGCAATCAGCCCCAGCATTTT | CASTLDRGLGNQPQHF